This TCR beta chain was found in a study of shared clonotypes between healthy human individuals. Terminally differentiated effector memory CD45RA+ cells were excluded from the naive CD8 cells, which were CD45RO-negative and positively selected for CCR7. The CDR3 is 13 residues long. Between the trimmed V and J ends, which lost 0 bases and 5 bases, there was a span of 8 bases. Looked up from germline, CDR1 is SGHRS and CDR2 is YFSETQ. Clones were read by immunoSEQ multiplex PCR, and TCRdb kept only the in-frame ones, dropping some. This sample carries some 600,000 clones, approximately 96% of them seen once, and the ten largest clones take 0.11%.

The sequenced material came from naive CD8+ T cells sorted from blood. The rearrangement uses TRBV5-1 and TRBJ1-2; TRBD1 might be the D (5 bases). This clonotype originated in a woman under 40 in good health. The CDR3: CASSLDGAYGYTF. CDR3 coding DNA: TGCGCCAGCAGCTTGGATGGGGCGTATGGCTACACCTTC. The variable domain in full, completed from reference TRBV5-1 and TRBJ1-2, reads KAGVTQTPRYLIKTRGQQVTLSCSPISGHRSVSWYQQTPGQGLQFLFEYFSETQRNKGNFPGRFSGRQFSNSRSEMNVSTLELGDSALYLCASSLDGAYGYTFGSGTRLTVV.